The subject of this entry is one T cell receptor beta chain. The CDR3 is 13 residues long. V was trimmed by 3 bases and J by 3 bases, leaving 5 bases between them. Germline values: CDR1 SGHDN, CDR2 FVKESK. Deep-level settings were used for running the assay. The repertoire was sequenced with immunoSEQ multiplex PCR; TCRdb's copy has only in-frame clones and lacks some. The sample consists of 2.3 million or so clones, roughly 93% of them appearing once. The record originates from a study of shared clonotypes between healthy human individuals. The sequenced sample consisted of naive CD4+ T cells from PBMCs. The subset was: CD45RA+ positively selected. The chain couples TRBV14 to TRBJ2-2; unclear D gene. This TCR derives from a man between 18 and 35 years old in good health. Some clones in this sample may be carry-over from other donors' samples. The CDR3 bases are TGTGCCAGCAGCCAGTCCTACACCGGGGAGCTGTTTTTT. Residues: CASSQSYTGELFF.